This paragraph covers one T cell receptor (beta chain) sequence. In the authors' methods: By means of reference gene primer amplification, nucleated cell counts were estimated. This table comes from immunoSEQ multiplex PCR, and its TCRdb copy is limited to in-frame clones, with some not included. V and J calls and clone size are those listed in that table; D and trimming were worked out from the DNA. The sample lists some 130,000 clones, 90% occurring once. Trimming cost V 0 bases and J 1 base, with 13 bases left between them. This CDR3 spans 17 amino acids. Germline-derived CDR1 and CDR2 are SGHTA and FQGNSA. This record belongs to a study of blood T cell repertoires in COVID-19.

Sequencing was done on a sample of peripheral blood. This clonotype was obtained from a man in his fifties with active COVID-19. V and J are TRBV7-2 and TRBJ1-3; D ambiguous. CDR3 in amino acids: CASSLAVTPGSGNTIYF. The CDR3, as DNA: TGTGCCAGCAGCTTAGCGGTGACACCTGGGTCTGGAAACACCATATATTTT. The whole variable domain, filled in from reference TRBV7-2 and TRBJ1-3, reads GAGVSQSPSNKVTEKGKDVELRCDPISGHTALYWYRQSLGQGLEFLIYFQGNSAPDKSGLPSDRFSAERTGGSVSTLTIQRTQQEDSAVYLCASSLAVTPGSGNTIYFGEGSWLTVV.